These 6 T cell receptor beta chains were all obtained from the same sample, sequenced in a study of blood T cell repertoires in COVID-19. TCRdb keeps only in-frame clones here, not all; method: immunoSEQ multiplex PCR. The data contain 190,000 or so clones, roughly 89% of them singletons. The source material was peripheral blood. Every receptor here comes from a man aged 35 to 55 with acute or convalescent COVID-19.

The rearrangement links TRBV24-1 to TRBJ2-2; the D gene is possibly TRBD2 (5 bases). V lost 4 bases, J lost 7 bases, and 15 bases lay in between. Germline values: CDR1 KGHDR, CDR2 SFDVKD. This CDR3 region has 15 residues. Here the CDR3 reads CATSETGRRDGELFF. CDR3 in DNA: TGTGCCACCAGTGAGACGGGAAGACGGGACGGGGAGCTGTTTTTT.

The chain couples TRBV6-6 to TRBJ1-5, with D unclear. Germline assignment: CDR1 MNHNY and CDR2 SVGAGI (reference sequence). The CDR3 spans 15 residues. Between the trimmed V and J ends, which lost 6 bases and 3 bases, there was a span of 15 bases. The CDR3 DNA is TGTGCCAGCAGCCGACCTTCCCCTCCCAATCAGCCCCAGCATTTT. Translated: CASSRPSPPNQPQHF.

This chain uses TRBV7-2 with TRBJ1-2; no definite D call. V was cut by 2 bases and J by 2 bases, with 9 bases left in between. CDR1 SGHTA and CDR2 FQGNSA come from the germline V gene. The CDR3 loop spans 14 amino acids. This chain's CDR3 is CASSLYGVNYGYTF. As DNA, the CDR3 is TGTGCCAGCAGCTTATATGGAGTCAACTATGGCTACACCTTC. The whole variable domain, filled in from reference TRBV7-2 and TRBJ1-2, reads GAGVSQSPSNKVTEKGKDVELRCDPISGHTALYWYRQSLGQGLEFLIYFQGNSAPDKSGLPSDRFSAERTGGSVSTLTIQRTQQEDSAVYLCASSLYGVNYGYTFGSGTRLTVV.

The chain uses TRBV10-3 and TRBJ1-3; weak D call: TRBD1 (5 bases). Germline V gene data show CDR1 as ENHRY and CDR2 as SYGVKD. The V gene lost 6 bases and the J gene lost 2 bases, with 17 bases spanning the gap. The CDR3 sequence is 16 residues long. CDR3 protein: CAISDWGGKPGNTIYF. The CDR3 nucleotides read TGTGCCATCAGCGATTGGGGGGGAAAACCTGGAAACACCATATATTTT.

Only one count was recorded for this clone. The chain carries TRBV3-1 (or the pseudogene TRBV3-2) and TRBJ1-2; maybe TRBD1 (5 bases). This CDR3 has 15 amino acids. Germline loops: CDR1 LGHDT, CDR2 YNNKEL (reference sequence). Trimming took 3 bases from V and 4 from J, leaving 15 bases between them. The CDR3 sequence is CASSQTGTLRYGYTF. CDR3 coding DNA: TGTGCCAGCAGCCAGACGGGGACTCTTCGCTATGGCTACACCTTC.

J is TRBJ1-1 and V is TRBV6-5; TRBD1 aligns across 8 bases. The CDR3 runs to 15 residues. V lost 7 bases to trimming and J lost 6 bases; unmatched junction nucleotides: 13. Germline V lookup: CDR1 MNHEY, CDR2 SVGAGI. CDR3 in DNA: TGTGCCAGCAAATCCATGGACAGGGTAAACGCTGAAGCTTTCTTT. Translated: CASKSMDRVNAEAFF.